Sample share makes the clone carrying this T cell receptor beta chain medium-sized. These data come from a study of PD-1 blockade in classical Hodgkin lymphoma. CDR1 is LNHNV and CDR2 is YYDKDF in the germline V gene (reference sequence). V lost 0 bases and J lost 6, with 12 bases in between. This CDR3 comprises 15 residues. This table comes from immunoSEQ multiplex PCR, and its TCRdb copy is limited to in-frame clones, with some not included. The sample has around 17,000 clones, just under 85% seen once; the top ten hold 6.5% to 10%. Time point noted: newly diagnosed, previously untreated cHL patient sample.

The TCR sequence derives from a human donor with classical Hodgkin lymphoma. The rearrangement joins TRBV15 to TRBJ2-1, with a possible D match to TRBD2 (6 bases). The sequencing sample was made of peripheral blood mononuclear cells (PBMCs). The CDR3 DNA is TGTGCCACCAGCAGAGAACTAGAGGGAGGCAATGAGCAGTTCTTC. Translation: CATSRELEGGNEQFF.